This TCR beta chain derives from a study of PD-1 blockade in classical Hodgkin lymphoma. In germline, CDR1 is SEHNR, CDR2 FQNEAQ (reference sequence). Trimming cost V 0 bases and J 0 bases, with 2 bases left between them. The CDR3 totals 13 residues. Study results and limitations: CD8+ TCR diversity did not rise significantly by C4D1, unlike CD4+. Complete responders' baseline diversity resembled that of newly diagnosed patients.

Assay used: immunoSEQ multiplex PCR; TCRdb lists only in-frame clones, some missing. The repertoire has approximately 10,000 clones, about 85% of them found once; the top ten carry 30% to 40%. This clone has just one count. Its antigen is undetermined. Sample time point: cycle 4 day 1 (C4D1), after 5 to 7 weeks of nivolumab. With no exception, relapse followed autologous stem cell transplantation in all patients, and brentuximab vedotin exposure varied. Thawed PBMCs were the source of CD8+ T cells, obtained through magnetic negative selection. A 3 mg/kg intravenous dose of nivolumab was received by patients every 2 weeks.

The sequence was obtained from a human donor with classical Hodgkin lymphoma. The donor label of this sample is uncertain. The chain links TRBV7-9 to TRBJ1-1; D ambiguous. The sample was CD8+ T cells from blood, taken before the fourth cycle of nivolumab. Here the CDR3 DNA reads TGTGCCAGCAGCTTAGCTCTGAACACTGAAGCTTTCTTT. It encodes CASSLALNTEAFF. Complete variable domain (other parts from reference TRBV7-9 and TRBJ1-1): DTGVSQNPRHKITKRGQNVTFRCDPISEHNRLYWYRQTLGQGPEFLTYFQNEAQLEKSRLLSDRFSAERPKGSFSTLEIQRTEQGDSAMYLCASSLALNTEAFFGQGTRLTVV.